This T cell receptor beta chain was recorded in a study of tumor-infiltrating lymphocytes in oesophageal squamous cell carcinoma. By frequency in the sample, this clonotype is medium-sized. V was shortened by 3 bases and J by 5 bases, with 14 bases between the two germline ends. The CDR3 has 14 amino acids. TCRdb re-analysed the PCR reads in MiXCR, keeping a single row per CDR3 protein. Found here are just under 20,000 distinct CDR3 sequences, more than 35% of them singletons; the top ten hold 30% to 45%. This clonotype was obtained from a male donor with esophageal squamous cell carcinoma. The source material was esophageal tumor tissue. The chain joins TRBV12-3 or TRBV12-4 to TRBJ2-7, with D maybe TRBD1 (5 bases). The CDR3 DNA follows: TGTGCCAGCAGTTTTTATGCAGGGAAAAACGAGCAGTACTTC. This gives the protein CASSFYAGKNEQYF.